This TCR beta chain originates from a study of immune evolution from preneoplasia to lung adenocarcinoma. The CDR3 totals 17 residues. Trimming took 3 bases from V and 1 from J, leaving 16 bases between them. Looked up from germline, CDR1 is MNHNS and CDR2 is SASEGT. With respect to this clone: Its antigen remains unidentified.

TCRdb keeps only in-frame clones here, not all; method: immunoSEQ multiplex PCR. The table records more than 7,000 clones, about 81% of them present only once. After pathologic assessment, macro-dissection selected premalignant or tumor cells for extraction. General study findings and limits: Later-stage lesions appeared to have more T cells, more diversity, less clonality. From normal lung to invasive adenocarcinoma, top clone frequencies appeared to decrease.

This clonotype was sampled from a person aged 65 to 79 with lung adenocarcinoma. Sequencing was carried out using FFPE lung adenocarcinoma in situ tissue. This rearrangement joins TRBV6-1 to TRBJ1-5; TRBD1 is a possible D gene (5 bases). CDR3 region: CASSDGGWTLSNQPQHF. The CDR3 nucleotides read TGTGCCAGCAGTGACGGGGGATGGACATTGAGCAATCAGCCCCAGCATTTT.